This record concerns one TCR beta chain sequence. Its antigen target is currently unknown. No clone much larger than this one lies a single base away; base qualities are absent. PBMCs were isolated by Ficoll-Paque density gradient centrifugation. The entry originates in a study of T-cell memory formation after mild COVID-19 listed by TCRdb under 2021. Study-wide context: TCR sequence clusters from the two donors were largely donor specific. Longitudinal TCRalpha and TCRbeta repertoire sequencing tracked T-cell clones expanding and contracting after mild COVID-19 in two donors. The cohort was made up of two young adult volunteers, one female and one male, who were previously healthy.

Study-wide conclusions, independent of this receptor: Some responding clones were detected in pre-infection memory, suggesting pre-existing cross-reactive memory T cells joined the SARS-CoV-2 response. SARS-CoV-2 specificity was not confirmed for the second-wave clones peaking on day 37. The study included only a couple of mild cases, and larger cohorts that include severe cases with pre-infection samples were judged to be necessary. Clones that contracted from day 15 to 85 showed balanced CD4/CD8 phenotypes, whereas a second wave of clones that expanded from day 15 to 37 leaned towards CD4+. Contracting CD4+ clones turned up mainly in the CM and EM memory subsets, whereas EMRA was where CD8+ clones were enriched.

From the cysteine through the phenylalanine, the CDR3 covers 12 amino acids. Just CDR3 DNA is preserved here, 36 bases in frame from base 1. Trimming removed 8 bases from V and 9 bases from J; the gene matches leave 8 bases unexplained. CDR1 DFQATT and CDR2 SNEGSKA were looked up in the germline V gene (reference sequence). Sequencing took place on an Illumina NovaSeq 6000. TCRalpha and TCRbeta cDNA libraries were constructed by 5'RACE with constant-segment primers, with sample barcodes and unique molecular identifiers being introduced. Trizol reagent was used to extract RNA from every sample. Library amplification was performed in two PCR steps, and a second sample barcode and Illumina TruSeq adapters were introduced in the second step. Sequencing of the libraries was done on an Illumina NovaSeq, producing 2 x 150 bp paired-end reads. The published analysis was carried out like this. Demultiplexing of reads and collapsing into UMI-guided consensus sequences were performed with migec v1.2.7. Using mixcr v2.1.11, the UMI consensuses were aligned to TRA and TRB V and J templates and assembled into clonotypes. Clonotypes were classified as expanded or contracted when called significant by both edgeR and NoisET, with noise models trained on biological replicates. For edgeR calls, a false discovery rate-adjusted p below 0.01 and a log2 fold-change threshold of 1 were applied. As an exploratory analysis of dynamics, max-normalized trajectories of the 1000 most abundant clonotypes were examined with PCA combined with hierarchical clustering. Each responding clone was given a CD4 or CD8 phenotype based on the CD4+ and CD8+ repertoires, which had been sequenced separately. TCRdb trimmed public reads at Q25 via fastp, called clones via MiXCR and kept in-frame beta chains. Each entry merges the rows of one CDR3 protein and shows their most common DNA and genes. TCRdb's processing, not the authors', yielded these V and J calls. Recorded for this sample are some 160,000 distinct CDR3 sequences; around a third of them occurred a single time. The top ten clones comprise around 12% of the sample.

The material sequenced was PBMCs or a T cell subset sorted from them (not recorded which). The TCR sequence derives from an adult woman who had mild COVID-19 (a few samples of this study predate the infection). The sample titles of this study are shuffled in the database, so cell type and time point are left out; the donor was told from shared clones. The chain couples TRBV20-1 to TRBJ2-1, with 9 middle bases fitting TRBD2. The CDR3 has the sequence CSSSGGRFEQFF. The DNA sequence is given as TGCAGTAGTAGCGGGGGAAGGTTTGAGCAGTTCTTC.